This entry lists 10 T cell receptor beta chains sequenced from one sample in a study of beta chain features in type 1 diabetes (dated by TCRdb to the late 2010s). The library came from the immunoSEQ multiplex PCR assay. The entire isolated RNA was reverse transcribed using the High Capacity cDNA Reverse Transcription Kit, and thus expressed TCRB transcripts were sequenced. The source is immuneACCESS, and TCRdb retained only in-frame sequences with V and J called. Part of the clones is not carried over; for the studies checked, unresolved V genes explain less than half of this, and the remainder is unexplained. The sample data list hundreds of thousands of clones, and over 25% of these were observed just once. Of the sample, 0.05% to 0.07% falls within the top ten clones. Sequencing input: naive CD4+ T cells from blood. The cell subset or site label for this specimen denotes: true naive CD4+ T cells. Source of these receptors: a man aged 18-30 years in good health.

V gene TRBV7-9 combines with J gene TRBJ2-4, with D hard to call. CDR3 length: 15 amino acids. Looked up from germline, CDR1 is SEHNR and CDR2 is FQNEAQ (reference sequence). Trimming stripped 1 base from V and 0 bases from J, with 7 bases between. CDR3 DNA: TGTGCCAGCAGCTTAGTACTGATAGCCAAAAACATTCAGTACTTC. Encoded protein: CASSLVLIAKNIQYF.

In its sample, this clone was seen a few times. The chain uses TRBV30 and TRBJ2-7; no definite D call. V was shortened by 1 base and J by 0 bases, with 10 bases between the two germline ends. Per germline, CDR1 GTSNPN and CDR2 SVGIG (reference sequence). This CDR3 has 14 residues. The CDR3 loop is CAWSALLGSYEQYF. For the CDR3, the DNA is TGTGCCTGGAGTGCCCTCCTGGGCTCCTACGAGCAGTACTTC.

This clone was observed a handful of times. V and J are TRBV18 and TRBJ2-1; TRBD2 agrees at 13 bases. CDR3 size: 15 residues. The germline CDR1 and CDR2 sequences are KGHSH and LQKENI. After removal of 5 bases from V and 6 bases from J, the junction contained 4 bases not matched to a gene. CDR3 residues: CASSKGLAGINEQFF. The DNA for the CDR3 is TGTGCCAGCTCAAAGGGACTAGCGGGAATCAATGAGCAGTTCTTC.

The chain recombines TRBV11-2 with TRBJ2-3; possibly TRBD1 or TRBD2 for D (5 bases each). Between the trimmed V and J ends, which lost 4 bases and 0 bases, there was a span of 11 bases. Germline V lookup: CDR1 SGHAT, CDR2 FQNNGV. This CDR3 is built from 15 residues. CDR3 amino acids: CASSWREGSTDTQYF. The CDR3 DNA reads TGTGCCAGCAGCTGGCGTGAGGGGAGCACAGATACGCAGTATTTT.

As concerns this clone: The sample contains more than one DNA sequence encoding this CDR3. In nucleotides, the CDR3 is TGCGCCAGCAGCTTGGACAGGCCAGATACGCAGTATTTT. Translated: CASSLDRPDTQYF. The chain is built from TRBV5-1 and TRBJ2-3; a possible D gene is TRBD1 (5 bases). CDR3 length: 13 amino acids. Trimming left V 0 bases short and J 4 bases short, with 6 bases between. Germline CDR1 and CDR2: SGHRS and YFSETQ.

Only a few counts were recorded for this clone. This chain connects TRBV2 to TRBJ1-5; TRBD1 aligns across 10 bases. The CDR3 sequence is 15 residues long. Germline V gene lookup returns CDR1 SNHLY and CDR2 FYNNEI. V shed 7 bases, J shed 4 bases, and the junction held 7 bases outside the gene matches. The CDR3 DNA follows: TGTGCCAGCACCAGGGACAGGGGATCAAATCAGCCCCAGCATTTT. Residues: CASTRDRGSNQPQHF.

This clone was detected only a few times. V usage is TRBV29-1 and J usage is TRBJ1-2; D is possibly TRBD1 (6 bases). Germline V gene lookup returns CDR1 SQVTM and CDR2 ANQGSEA. This CDR3 has 12 amino acids. Trimming cost V 5 bases and J 4 bases, with 11 bases left between them. The CDR3 DNA is TGCAGCGTTCAGGGGCGATTCTATGGCTACACCTTC. Protein sequence: CSVQGRFYGYTF.

Comment on this clone: This sample includes further DNA sequences coding for the same CDR3. J is TRBJ1-2 and V is TRBV7-2; D gene uncertain. CDR1 SGHTA and CDR2 FQGNSA come from the germline V gene. The CDR3 consists of 14 residues. Trimming took 2 bases from V and 2 from J, leaving 9 bases between them. DNA for the CDR3: TGTGCCAGCAGCTTATTAGGGAGCAACTATGGCTACACCTTC. This gives the protein CASSLLGSNYGYTF. Full variable domain (missing parts from reference TRBV7-2 and TRBJ1-2): GAGVSQSPSNKVTEKGKDVELRCDPISGHTALYWYRQSLGQGLEFLIYFQGNSAPDKSGLPSDRFSAERTGGSVSTLTIQRTQQEDSAVYLCASSLLGSNYGYTFGSGTRLTVV.

This clone appeared a few times. The rearrangement links TRBV10-3 to TRBJ1-2; D might be TRBD1 (6 bases). The CDR3 extends over 12 amino acids. Germline CDR1 and CDR2: ENHRY and SYGVKD. V lost 6 bases and J lost 8, with 13 bases in between. CDR3 in amino acids: CAISSQGYGYTF. The CDR3 DNA is TGTGCCATCAGCTCACAGGGATACGGCTACACCTTC.

The chain carries TRBV19 and TRBJ2-1; 8 bases are a match to TRBD1. V dropped 5 bases and J dropped 10; count of bases not matched to a gene: 10. CDR1 is LNHDA, CDR2 SQIVND, per germline (reference sequence). The CDR3 length is 14 residues. The CDR3 DNA sequence: TGTGCCAGTAGTCTTTGGACAGGGATGTGGGAGCAGTTCTTC. Amino acid sequence: CASSLWTGMWEQFF.